One and the same sample provided the 20 T cell receptor beta chains below, sequenced in a study of neoadjuvant anti-PD-1 for oral cavity cancer. The protocol was immunoSEQ multiplex PCR, while the TCRdb copy is restricted to in-frame clones and leaves out a portion. This table has over 6,500 clones, over 45% appearing once. Here the sequenced sample was tumor tissue, taken before nivolumab (anti-PD-1) treatment. The source of these receptors is a person aged 40-85 years with oral cavity squamous cell carcinoma.

The chain links TRBV9 to TRBJ2-5; D remains unclear. V was clipped by 1 base and J by 4 bases, with 8 bases between them. CDR1 and CDR2 from the germline V gene are SGDLS and YYNGEE. The CDR3 runs to 13 residues. The CDR3 DNA is TGTGCCAGCAGCGTATCCCCCCGAGAGACCCAGTACTTC. Translated, it gives CASSVSPRETQYF.

The sample holds a few counts of this clone. The gene calls are TRBV28 and TRBJ1-5; no reliable D call. This CDR3 has 13 residues. Germline values: CDR1 MDHEN, CDR2 SYDVKM. V lost 5 bases and J lost 3, with 8 bases in between. The CDR3 protein is CASSRGINQPQHF. DNA for the CDR3: TGTGCCAGCAGTAGAGGGATCAATCAGCCCCAGCATTTT. Full variable domain (remainder filled in from reference TRBV28 and TRBJ1-5): DVKVTQSSRYLVKRTGEKVFLECVQDMDHENMFWYRQDPGLGLRLIYFSYDVKMKEKGDIPEGYSVSREKKERFSLILESASTNQTSMYLCASSRGINQPQHFGDGTRLSIL.

This clone is classed as large (0.1 to 1%). J is TRBJ1-4 and V is TRBV6-1; D remains unclear. V was pared by 7 bases and J by 0 bases, with 9 bases between. The CDR3 totals 14 residues. CDR1 MNHNS and CDR2 SASEGT come from the germline V gene. In DNA form, the CDR3 reads TGTGCCAGCACCCTTAGCCCAACTAATGAAAAACTGTTTTTT. Its translation is CASTLSPTNEKLFF.

V usage is TRBV19 and J usage is TRBJ1-5, with D maybe TRBD1 (6 bases). Looked up from germline, CDR1 is LNHDA and CDR2 is SQIVND (reference sequence). Trimming shortened V by 7 bases and J by 3 bases, and 13 bases separated the two germline ends. This CDR3 region has 14 residues. The CDR3 DNA sequence: TGTGCCAGTAATACAGGGATTGACAATCAGCCCCAGCATTTT. Translated: CASNTGIDNQPQHF. Full variable domain (rest looked up from reference TRBV19 and TRBJ1-5): DGGITQSPKYLFRKEGQNVTLSCEQNLNHDAMYWYRQDPGQGLRLIYYSQIVNDFQKGDIAEGYSVSREKKESFPLTVTSAQKNPTAFYLCASNTGIDNQPQHFGDGTRLSIL.

The chain has TRBV19 and TRBJ1-5, with D perhaps TRBD1 (5 bases). The CDR3 contains 15 residues. V was pared by 1 base and J by 0 bases, with 7 bases between. Per germline, CDR1 LNHDA and CDR2 SQIVND (reference sequence). The CDR3 nucleotides are TGTGCCAGTAGTATAGGAGGGGTTAGCAATCAGCCCCAGCATTTT. Translation gives CASSIGGVSNQPQHF.

The chain couples TRBV5-1 to TRBJ2-5; tentative D call: TRBD2 (6 bases). The CDR3 is 14 amino acids. In germline, CDR1 is SGHRS, CDR2 YFSETQ. The V end was cut by 0 bases, the J end by 4 bases, with 10 bases between. CDR3 residues: CASSLAGAGETQYF. The CDR3 DNA follows: TGCGCCAGCAGCTTGGCGGGAGCGGGAGAGACCCAGTACTTC.

Only a few counts were recorded for this clone. The chain uses TRBV28 and TRBJ2-3, with TRBD2 matching 9 bases. CDR3 length equals 17 residues. Germline V gene sequence: CDR1 MDHEN, CDR2 SYDVKM. J gave up 3 bases and V 7 bases, and 14 bases lay outside the gene matches. CDR3 loop: CASKAANSGRSTDTQYF. CDR3 DNA sequence: TGTGCCAGCAAAGCCGCAAATAGCGGGAGATCAACAGATACGCAGTATTTT.

This clone is classed as medium-sized. This chain links TRBV14 with TRBJ2-5; D gene unclear. The CDR3 is made up of 13 amino acids. V shed 4 bases and J shed 5 bases, with 11 bases lying between them. Germline CDR1 is SGHDN and CDR2 is FVKESK. In DNA, the CDR3 is TGTGCCAGCAGCCCCGGAATTGGGGAGACCCAGTACTTC. Residues: CASSPGIGETQYF.

The rearrangement joins TRBV27 to TRBJ2-7; TRBD2 matches at 15 bases. Germline assignment: CDR1 MNHEY and CDR2 SMNVEV (reference sequence). Losses at the gene ends were 0 bases for V and 4 bases for J; bases not matched to a gene: 1. The CDR3 totals 16 residues. The CDR3 DNA sequence: TGTGCCAGCAGTTTATCTGGACTAGCGGGAGGGTACGAGCAGTACTTC. This codes for CASSLSGLAGGYEQYF.

This sequence joins TRBV6-5 and TRBJ2-7; 8 positions match TRBD2. The CDR3 sequence is 14 residues long. V gave up 5 bases and J gave up 5 bases; unmatched junction bases: 8. Germline CDR1 MNHEY, CDR2 SVGAGI. The CDR3 sequence: CASSPSGPFHEQYF. CDR3 DNA sequence: TGTGCCAGCAGTCCTAGCGGGCCGTTTCACGAGCAGTACTTC.

This chain links TRBV10-1 with TRBJ2-1; TRBD2 matches 7 bases. The CDR3 totals 16 residues. Germline V gene lookup returns CDR1 WNHNN and CDR2 SYGVQD (reference sequence). V shed 6 bases and J 5 bases; nucleotides not matched to a gene: 13. Here the CDR3 DNA reads TGCGCCAGCAGCGGCCCCGGAGCGGGAATAAACAATGAGCAGTTCTTC. Translating gives CASSGPGAGINNEQFF.

The V call is TRBV30, the J call TRBJ2-3; 13 nucleotides align to TRBD2. J was trimmed by 5 bases and V by 5 bases; bases with no gene match: 7. Germline V gives CDR1 GTSNPN, CDR2 SVGIG (reference sequence). The CDR3 extends over 15 amino acids. CDR3 DNA: TGTGCCTGGGGGGGACTAGCGGGAAAAAGAGATACGCAGTATTTT. Amino acid sequence: CAWGGLAGKRDTQYF.

This chain uses TRBV9 with TRBJ1-2, with D possibly being TRBD1 (6 bases). Trimming left V 0 bases short and J 6 bases short, with 15 bases between. The germline gives CDR1 SGDLS, CDR2 YYNGEE. This CDR3 spans 15 amino acids. The CDR3 DNA sequence: TGTGCCAGCAGCGTAGTAGAAGGGGGGTCTGATGGCTACACCTTC. Its protein is CASSVVEGGSDGYTF. The whole variable domain, filled in from reference TRBV9 and TRBJ1-2, reads DSGVTQTPKHLITATGQRVTLRCSPRSGDLSVYWYQQSLDQGLQFLIQYYNGEERAKGNILERFSAQQFPDLHSELNLSSLELGDSALYFCASSVVEGGSDGYTFGSGTRLTVV.

The chain is built from TRBV7-9 and TRBJ2-1, with TRBD2 matching 12 bases. CDR1 and CDR2 (germline): SEHNR, FQNEAQ (reference sequence). V lost 6 bases and J lost 2; bases outside the gene matches: 14. This CDR3 has 19 residues. This CDR3 is CASSYSTSGSFGPYNEQFF. CDR3 DNA sequence: TGTGCCAGCAGTTATTCGACTAGCGGGAGTTTTGGGCCCTACAATGAGCAGTTCTTC.

This clone was picked up one time. The V gene is TRBV19, the J gene TRBJ1-1, with D hard to call. Trimming left V 2 bases short and J 1 base short, with 8 bases between. Per the germline V gene, CDR1 is LNHDA and CDR2 is SQIVND (reference sequence). This CDR3 region has 14 residues. The CDR3 sequence: CASSISGPNTEAFF. As DNA, the CDR3 is TGTGCCAGTAGTATAAGCGGGCCGAACACTGAAGCTTTCTTT.

This clone was detected only a few times. This chain connects TRBV19 to TRBJ1-3, with unresolved D. V was pared by 10 bases and J by 0 bases, with 16 bases between. The CDR3 covers 15 residues. In germline, CDR1 is LNHDA, CDR2 SQIVND (reference sequence). The CDR3 DNA reads as TGTGCCACAGAGCGGATCTCGAGCTCTGGAAACACCATATATTTT. Its translation: CATERISSSGNTIYF.

The chain uses TRBV7-9 and TRBJ2-1; D unclear. The CDR3 runs 14 residues. CDR1 and CDR2 from the germline V gene are SEHNR and FQNEAQ (reference sequence). V lost 5 bases, J lost 4 bases, and 12 bases lay in between. The CDR3 DNA reads as TGTGCCAGCAGCCCCCATAACCTGTACAATGAGCAGTTCTTC. Translated, it gives CASSPHNLYNEQFF.

This clone was counted a few times. The chain recombines TRBV6-5 with TRBJ2-3; D might be TRBD1 (5 bases). The germline gives CDR1 MNHEY, CDR2 SVGAGI. The CDR3 is made up of 13 amino acids. Deletions cut 7 bases from V and 1 base from J, with 9 bases between. CDR3 in amino acids: CASTPRGTDTQYF. The CDR3 nucleotides are TGTGCCAGCACCCCCAGGGGCACAGATACGCAGTATTTT.

The V and J genes are TRBV15 and TRBJ2-6; 7 nucleotides align to TRBD1. The germline CDR1 and CDR2 sequences are LNHNV and YYDKDF (reference sequence). This CDR3 has 16 amino acids. With V trimmed by 5 bases and J by 2 bases, 6 bases remained unmatched. DNA for the CDR3: TGTGCCACCAGCGGACAGGCCTCCCCTGGGGCCAACGTCCTGACTTTC. Protein product: CATSGQASPGANVLTF.

The sample holds a few counts of this clone. J is TRBJ2-7 and V is TRBV11-2; 9 bases are shared with TRBD2. V trimming: 5 bases; J trimming: 2 bases; junction bases outside the gene matches: 7. Germline V CDR1 and CDR2: SGHAT, FQNNGV. The CDR3 loop spans 15 amino acids. The CDR3 loop is CASSPTSGPTYEQYF. Written as DNA, the CDR3 is TGTGCCAGCAGCCCTACTAGCGGGCCTACCTACGAGCAGTACTTC.